This T cell receptor (beta chain) was found in a study of shared clonotypes between healthy human individuals. CDR3 length equals 16 residues. The germline V gene encodes CDR1 MDHEN and CDR2 SYDVKM. Trimming removed 4 bases from V and 2 bases from J, with 16 bases in between. Naive CD8 cells comprised CD45RO-negative, CCR7-positively selected cells, excluding terminally differentiated effector memory CD45RA+ cells. Donors comprised only Caucasian adults living in Nashville, Tennessee. The study's findings and limits: Expectations were that clonotype sharing among donors would be affected by sequencing depth. Naive subsets usually exceeded memory subsets in estimated richness.

Of note for this clone: The antigen is unknown.

Using approximately 200 ng DNA, some 30,000 T cell genomes, the sorted-subset replicate PCRs were run. The protocol was immunoSEQ multiplex PCR, while the TCRdb copy is restricted to in-frame clones and leaves out a portion. This repertoire shows 2 million to 2.5 million clones, about 93% found once; its top ten account for about 1.8%. The chain recombines TRBV28 with TRBJ2-3, with D perhaps matching TRBD1 (5 bases). The TCR was taken from a man younger than 35 in good health. Some clones in this sample may be carry-over from other donors' samples. Sequencing input: naive CD8+ T cells from PBMCs. CDR3 sequence reads: CASSSRQWGNTDTQYF. Here the CDR3 DNA reads TGTGCCAGCAGTTCAAGACAGTGGGGAAACACAGATACGCAGTATTTT.